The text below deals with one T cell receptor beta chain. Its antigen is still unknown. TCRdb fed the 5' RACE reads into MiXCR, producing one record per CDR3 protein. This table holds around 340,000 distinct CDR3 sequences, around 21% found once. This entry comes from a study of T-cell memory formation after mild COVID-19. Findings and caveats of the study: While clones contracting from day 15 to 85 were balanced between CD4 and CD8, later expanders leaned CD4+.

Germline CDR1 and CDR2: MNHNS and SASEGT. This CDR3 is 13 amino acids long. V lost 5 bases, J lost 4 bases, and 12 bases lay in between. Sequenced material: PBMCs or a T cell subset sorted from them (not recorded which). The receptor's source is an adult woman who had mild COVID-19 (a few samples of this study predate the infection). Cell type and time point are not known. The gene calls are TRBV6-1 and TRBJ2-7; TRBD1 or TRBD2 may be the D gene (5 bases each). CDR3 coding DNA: TGTGCCAGCAGTAGGGGACCGCAGTACGAGCAGTACTTC. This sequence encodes CASSRGPQYEQYF.